This is a list of T cell receptor beta chains from one sample in a study of blood T cell repertoires in COVID-19. Produced via immunoSEQ multiplex PCR; TCRdb's table is partial and in-frame only. In the table there are 300,000 to 400,000 clones, approximately 87% of which are singletons. Sequenced input: PBMCs or T cells enriched from blood (not recorded which). These receptors all come from a woman in her twenties or thirties with acute COVID-19. Both conserved end residues are part of each CDR3. Fields, in order: D gene, V gene, J gene, clone size, CDR3 DNA, CDR3 protein. D genes are given only for firm matches. Clone sizes are given selectively: once, few, many, or a class where the clone is expanded.

TRBD2	TRBV5-1	TRBJ2-3	.	TGCGCCAGCAGCTTGTCAGGAACTAGCGGCGGGAGTAGCACAGATACGCAGTATTTT	CASSLSGTSGGSSTDTQYF
.	TRBV6-2/TRBV6-3	TRBJ1-1	.	TGTGCCAGCAGTTACGTCCAAAACACTGAAGCTTTCTTT	CASSYVQNTEAFF
TRBD2	TRBV7-2	TRBJ2-1	.	TGTGCCAGCAGCTTTAGCGGGGGGGGGATATACAATGAGCAGTTCTTC	CASSFSGGGIYNEQFF
TRBD1	TRBV5-4	TRBJ1-2	once	TGTGCCAGCAGCTGGGGACAGGGGAAAGGTGGCTACACCTTC	CASSWGQGKGGYTF
.	TRBV7-9	TRBJ2-1	.	TGTGCCAGCAGCTTATTAGTGGAGCAGTTCTTC	CASSLLVEQFF
TRBD1	TRBV7-3	TRBJ1-1	.	TGTGCCAGCAGCCGCGACAGGGGGGATACTGAAGCTTTCTTT	CASSRDRGDTEAFF
TRBD1	TRBV29-1	TRBJ1-5	.	TGCAGCGTTGAATACGGACAGGGTCAGCCCCAGCATTTT	CSVEYGQGQPQHF
TRBD2	TRBV25-1	TRBJ2-3	.	TGTGCCAGCAGTGAAGGAGCGGGGGGGCCTGGAGTGGCGCAGTATTTT	CASSEGAGGPGVAQYF
TRBD1	TRBV12-5	TRBJ1-5	.	TGTGCTAGTGGTCCCGGGACAGGGGATCAGCCCCAGCATTTT	CASGPGTGDQPQHF
.	TRBV7-9	TRBJ1-2	.	TGTGCCAGCAGCTTAGAGTCGGGACTCGGCGGCTACACCTTC	CASSLESGLGGYTF
.	TRBV21-1	TRBJ1-5	few	TGTGCCAGCAGCAAAATGGGTGGGCATAGCAATCAGCCCCAGCATTTT	CASSKMGGHSNQPQHF
.	TRBV5-1	TRBJ2-1	.	TGCGCCAGCAGCGGGGGACTCGCGTACAATGAGCAGTTCTTC	CASSGGLAYNEQFF
TRBD2	TRBV7-2	TRBJ2-2	.	TGTGCCAGCAGCTTAGAGCTAGCGGGGGGATACAACACCGGGGAGCTGTTTTTT	CASSLELAGGYNTGELFF
TRBD2	TRBV11-2	TRBJ2-7	.	TGTGCCAGCAGCTTAGGAACCGGGACTAGAGGCGAGCAGTACTTC	CASSLGTGTRGEQYF
TRBD1	TRBV24-1	TRBJ2-3	.	TGTGCCACCACCGCAGGGGGCCGGTGGACAGATACGCAGTATTTT	CATTAGGRWTDTQYF
TRBD1	TRBV7-3	TRBJ1-2	.	TGTGCCAGCAGCTTAACCGTGACAGGGTTCTTATTC	CASSLTVTGFLF
.	TRBV7-9	TRBJ1-6	.	TGTGCCAGCAGCTTAGCTTCAGGGAATAATTCACCCCTCCACTTT	CASSLASGNNSPLHF
TRBD1	TRBV11-2	TRBJ1-3	.	TGTGCCAGCAGCTTAGCACTCCTGACAGGGGCTGGAAACACCATATATTTT	CASSLALLTGAGNTIYF
TRBD1	TRBV27	TRBJ1-1	.	TGTGCCAGCAGCTGGACAGGGGTCAACACTGAAGCTTTCTTT	CASSWTGVNTEAFF
.	TRBV30	TRBJ1-2	few	TGTGCCTGGAGTGTCGGGGGACGGGCTAACTATGGCTACACCTTC	CAWSVGGRANYGYTF
TRBD1	TRBV19	TRBJ1-3	.	TGTGCCAGTAGTAGACAGGGGAGCTCTGGAAACACCATATATTTT	CASSRQGSSGNTIYF
TRBD1	TRBV6-1	TRBJ2-3	.	TGTGCCAGCAGTGAATCTAGACAGGGTAAATCGATCAGTACGCAGTATTTT	CASSESRQGKSISTQYF